This T cell receptor beta chain was captured by sequencing in a study of T-cell memory formation after mild COVID-19. Whole-study context: The TCR clusters were mostly specific to one donor.

TCR alpha and TCR beta cDNA libraries with sample barcodes and UMIs came from 5'RACE using constant-segment primers. TCRdb ran MiXCR on the 5' RACE reads and lists one entry per CDR3 protein. This sample carries around 47,000 distinct CDR3 sequences, about a tenth of them seen once, and the ten largest clones take about an eighth. Study results and caveats: Pre-infection memory harbored some responding clones, suggesting cross-reactive memory joined.

This clonotype was seen a few times. Its antigen is unidentified. The V and J ends lost 1 base and 3 bases, in that order; junction bases with no gene match: 9. Per the germline V gene, CDR1 is SGHAT and CDR2 is FQNNGV. This CDR3 has 17 residues. The rearrangement joins TRBV11-2 to TRBJ1-3; TRBD1 matches at 7 bases. The receptor comes from an adult woman who had mild COVID-19 (a few samples of this study predate the infection). Cell type and time point are not known. Sample: PBMCs or a T cell subset sorted from them (not recorded which). The CDR3 spells CASSLGGTARDGNTIYF. CDR3 coding DNA: TGTGCCAGCAGCTTAGGGGGGACAGCTCGAGATGGAAACACCATATATTTT.